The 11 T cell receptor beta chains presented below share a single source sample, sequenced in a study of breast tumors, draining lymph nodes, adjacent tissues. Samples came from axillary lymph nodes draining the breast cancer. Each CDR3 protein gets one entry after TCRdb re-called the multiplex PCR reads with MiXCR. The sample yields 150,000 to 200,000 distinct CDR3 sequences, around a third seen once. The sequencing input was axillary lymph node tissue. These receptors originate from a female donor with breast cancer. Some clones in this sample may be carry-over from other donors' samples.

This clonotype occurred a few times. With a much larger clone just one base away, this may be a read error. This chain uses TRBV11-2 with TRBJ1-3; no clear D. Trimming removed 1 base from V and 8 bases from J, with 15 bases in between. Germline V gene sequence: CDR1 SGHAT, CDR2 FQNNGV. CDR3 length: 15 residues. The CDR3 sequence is CASSLGVGAEDTIYF. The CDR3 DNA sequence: TGTGCCAGCAGCTTAGGCGTCGGCGCTGAAGACACCATATATTTT.

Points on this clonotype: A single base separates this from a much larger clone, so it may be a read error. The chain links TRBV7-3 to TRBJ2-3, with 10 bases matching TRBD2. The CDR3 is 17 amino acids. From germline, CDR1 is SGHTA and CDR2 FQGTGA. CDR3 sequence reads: CASSLTASGGGTDPQYF. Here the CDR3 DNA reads TGTGCCAGCAGCTTAACGGCTAGCGGGGGAGGGACAGATCCGCAGTATTTT.

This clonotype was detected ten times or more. CDR3 nucleotides: TGTGCCAGCAGCTTCAGTGGTAGCGGGGGGGCGTCTAGAAATGAGCAGTTCTTC. Translated, it gives CASSFSGSGGASRNEQFF. The V gene is TRBV7-2, the J gene TRBJ2-1, with 11 nucleotides matching TRBD2. This CDR3 is built from 18 residues. Losses at the gene ends were 3 bases for V and 7 bases for J; bases not matched to a gene: 14. CDR1 and CDR2 (germline): SGHTA, FQGNSA.

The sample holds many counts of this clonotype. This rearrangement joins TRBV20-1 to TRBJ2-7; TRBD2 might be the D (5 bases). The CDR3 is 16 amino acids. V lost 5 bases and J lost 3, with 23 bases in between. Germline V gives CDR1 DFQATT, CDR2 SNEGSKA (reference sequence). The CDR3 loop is CSAAPRGEGLLYEQYF. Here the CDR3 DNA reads TGCAGTGCTGCCCCCCGGGGAGAAGGGCTGCTCTACGAGCAGTACTTC.

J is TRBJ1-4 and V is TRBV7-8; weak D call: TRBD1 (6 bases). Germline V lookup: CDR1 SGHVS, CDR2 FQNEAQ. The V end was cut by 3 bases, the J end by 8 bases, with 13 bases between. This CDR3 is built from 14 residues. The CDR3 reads CASSFGQGNEKLFF. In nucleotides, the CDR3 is TGTGCCAGCAGCTTCGGGCAGGGGAACGAAAAACTGTTTTTT.

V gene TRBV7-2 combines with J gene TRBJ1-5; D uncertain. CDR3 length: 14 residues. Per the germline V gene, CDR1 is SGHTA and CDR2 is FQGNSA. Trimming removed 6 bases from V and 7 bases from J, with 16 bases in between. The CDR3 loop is CASSLSRVDQPQHF. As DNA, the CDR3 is TGTGCCAGCAGTTTATCCCGGGTAGACCAGCCCCAGCATTTT.

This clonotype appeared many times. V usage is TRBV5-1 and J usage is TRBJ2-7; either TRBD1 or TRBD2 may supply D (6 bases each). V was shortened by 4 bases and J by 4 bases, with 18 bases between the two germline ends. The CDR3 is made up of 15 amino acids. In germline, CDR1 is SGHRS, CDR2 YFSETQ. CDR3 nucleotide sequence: TGCGCCAGCAGCCCCGGCCACGGGGGCGGGTACGAGCAGTACTTC. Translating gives CASSPGHGGGYEQYF.

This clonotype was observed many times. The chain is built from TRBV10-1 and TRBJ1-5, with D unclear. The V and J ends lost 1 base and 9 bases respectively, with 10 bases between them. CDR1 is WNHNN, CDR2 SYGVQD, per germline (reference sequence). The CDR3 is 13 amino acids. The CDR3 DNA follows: TGCGCCAGCAGTGAGTTAACAGCGGGGCCCCAGCATTTT. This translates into CASSELTAGPQHF.

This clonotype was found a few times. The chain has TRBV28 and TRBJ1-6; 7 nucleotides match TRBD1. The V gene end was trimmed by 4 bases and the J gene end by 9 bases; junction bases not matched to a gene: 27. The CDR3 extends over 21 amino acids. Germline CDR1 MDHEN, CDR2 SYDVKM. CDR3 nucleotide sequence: TGTGCCAGCAGTTACATCAAGCGGGGTTTGCGGGACAGCCTACGGAGTTCACCCCTCCACTTT. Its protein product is CASSYIKRGLRDSLRSSPLHF.

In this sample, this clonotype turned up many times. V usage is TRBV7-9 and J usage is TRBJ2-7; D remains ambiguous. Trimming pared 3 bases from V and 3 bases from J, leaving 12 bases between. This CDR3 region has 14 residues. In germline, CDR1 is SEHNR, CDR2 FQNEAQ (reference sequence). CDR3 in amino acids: CASSLDGPIYEQYF. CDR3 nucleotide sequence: TGTGCCAGCAGCTTGGATGGCCCGATCTACGAGCAGTACTTC.

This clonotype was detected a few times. The CDR3 bases are TGTGCCAGCAGCCGCGTCGTGGCTAGCGGGAGTTGGGGGGCCAAAAACATTCAGTACTTC. This translates into CASSRVVASGSWGAKNIQYF. V and J are TRBV11-2 and TRBJ2-4; TRBD2 matches at 10 bases. With V trimmed by 5 bases and J by 1 base, 17 bases remained unmatched. There are 20 residues in the CDR3. Germline V gene data show CDR1 as SGHAT and CDR2 as FQNNGV.